Shown below are 28 T cell receptor beta chains from a single sample sequenced in a study of blood T cells in healthy people across ages. Using a J-beta primer mix together with a sample-barcoded 5' primer, a second PCR was run for roughly 6 to 11 cycles. TCRdb re-called the 5' RACE reads with MiXCR, one entry per CDR3 protein. The sample consists of fewer than 1.5 million distinct CDR3 sequences, about 43% of them appearing once. Sequenced material: blood. These receptors all stem from a woman younger than 35 in good health.

The chain couples TRBV4-1 to TRBJ2-7; D unresolved. The V and J ends lost 3 bases and 2 bases respectively, with 11 bases between them. The CDR3 has 14 residues. The V gene's germline CDR1 is MGHRA and CDR2 YSYEKL. CDR3 amino acids: CASSHGLTPYEQYF. CDR3 nucleotides: TGCGCCAGCAGCCATGGGCTAACCCCCTACGAGCAGTACTTC.

This clonotype came up once. This chain connects TRBV6-4 to TRBJ1-1; 12 nucleotides agree with TRBD1. Per the germline V gene, CDR1 is MRHNA and CDR2 is SNTAGT. The CDR3 extends over 17 amino acids. V trimming: 3 bases; J trimming: 6 bases; junction bases outside the gene matches: 11. The CDR3 spells CASSESGTGGENSEAFF. The CDR3, as DNA: TGTGCCAGCAGTGAGTCCGGGACAGGGGGCGAGAATTCTGAAGCTTTCTTT.

This sequence joins TRBV7-9 and TRBJ2-1, with 10 positions matching TRBD2. Germline assignment: CDR1 SEHNR and CDR2 FQNEAQ (reference sequence). This CDR3 region has 16 residues. J gave up 4 bases and V 1 base, and 4 bases lay outside the gene matches. CDR3 in amino acids: CASSLVTSGDYNEQFF. The CDR3 coding sequence is TGTGCCAGCAGCTTAGTAACTAGCGGGGATTACAATGAGCAGTTCTTC. Full variable domain (missing parts from reference TRBV7-9 and TRBJ2-1): DTGVSQNPRHKITKRGQNVTFRCDPISEHNRLYWYRQTLGQGPEFLTYFQNEAQLEKSRLLSDRFSAERPKGSFSTLEIQRTEQGDSAMYLCASSLVTSGDYNEQFFGPGTRLTVL.

This clonotype was recorded a few times. The chain recombines TRBV29-1 with TRBJ2-1, with a weak D call TRBD1 (6 bases). Trimming cost V 7 bases and J 9 bases, with 13 bases left between them. Germline loops: CDR1 SQVTM, CDR2 ANQGSEA. The CDR3 has 11 residues. The CDR3 bases are TGCAGCGCGCGTACAGGGTTTGAGCAGTTCTTC. It translates to CSARTGFEQFF.

This clonotype has only a few counts. The chain couples TRBV20-1 to TRBJ2-4, with D possibly being TRBD2 (5 bases). The germline CDR1 and CDR2 sequences are DFQATT and SNEGSKA (reference sequence). The CDR3 is 16 residues long. V lost 3 bases and J 0 bases, leaving 15 bases between the germline ends. The CDR3 bases are TGCAGTGCTAGTGAGGGCGGAGCCGTAGCCAAAAACATTCAGTACTTC. Amino acid sequence: CSASEGGAVAKNIQYF.

V usage is TRBV5-1 and J usage is TRBJ2-7; 9 nucleotides match TRBD1. The J segment lost 4 bases and the V segment lost 4 bases, leaving 9 bases of the junction unmatched. Germline V gene sequence: CDR1 SGHRS, CDR2 YFSETQ. The CDR3 extends over 15 amino acids. The CDR3 loop is CASSITGGASYEQYF. CDR3 coding DNA: TGCGCCAGCAGCATAACAGGGGGCGCAAGTTACGAGCAGTACTTC.

This chain connects TRBV7-9 to TRBJ1-2; no firm D call. The CDR3 length is 11 residues. The V gene lost 6 bases and the J gene lost 6 bases, with 8 bases spanning the gap. Germline assignment: CDR1 SEHNR and CDR2 FQNEAQ (reference sequence). CDR3 nucleotide sequence: TGTGCCAGCAGTTTCGCGGATGGCTACACCTTC. This sequence encodes CASSFADGYTF.

The chain employs TRBV6-2 or TRBV6-3 and TRBJ2-3; 9 nucleotides align to TRBD2. Germline values: CDR1 MNHEY, CDR2 SVGEGT. V gave up 2 bases and J gave up 6 bases; unmatched junction bases: 9. The CDR3 has 16 residues. The CDR3 DNA reads as TGTGCCAGCAGTTACCTCGGGCGGGGGGGTTCGGATACGCAGTATTTT. It yields the protein CASSYLGRGGSDTQYF.

This clonotype was counted ten times or more. One base away lies a much larger clone, so this may be a sequencing read error. The chain couples TRBV4-1 to TRBJ2-5; TRBD2 matches 9 bases. The CDR3 has 15 residues. Unmatched junction bases numbered 11, after V lost 1 base and J lost 11 bases. Germline CDR1 reads MGHRA; CDR2 reads YSYEKL. The CDR3 protein is CASSQGLAAYNEQYF. CDR3 bases: TGCGCCAGCAGCCAAGGACTAGCGGCCTACAATGAGCAGTACTTC.

The table lists this clonotype with a few counts. The J gene is TRBJ2-1, the V gene TRBV5-1; D is perhaps TRBD2 (6 bases). Trimming took 3 bases from V and 0 from J, leaving 13 bases between them. CDR3 size: 16 residues. From germline, CDR1 is SGHRS and CDR2 YFSETQ. CDR3 DNA: TGCGCCAGCAGCTCCGCGGGGCGGGGCTCCTACAATGAGCAGTTCTTC. The encoded protein is CASSSAGRGSYNEQFF.

The chain recombines TRBV20-1 with TRBJ2-3; D tentatively fits TRBD1 or TRBD2 (7 bases each). CDR3 length: 17 residues. The germline gives CDR1 DFQATT, CDR2 SNEGSKA (reference sequence). The germline V and J ends were trimmed by 1 base and 1 base, with 18 bases remaining between them. This CDR3 is CSARVAGGESGTDTQYF. DNA of the CDR3: TGCAGTGCTAGAGTGGCAGGGGGGGAAAGTGGCACAGATACGCAGTATTTT.

J is TRBJ1-1 and V is TRBV20-1, with 9 bases that match TRBD1. This CDR3 has 14 amino acids. CDR1 is DFQATT, CDR2 SNEGSKA, per germline (reference sequence). V trimming: 4 bases; J trimming: 1 base; junction bases outside the gene matches: 4. CDR3 in amino acids: CSAKIQGANTEAFF. The CDR3, as DNA: TGCAGTGCTAAAATACAGGGGGCGAACACTGAAGCTTTCTTT.

The chain links TRBV3-1 to TRBJ2-3, with 13 nucleotides matching TRBD2. CDR1 and CDR2 (germline): LGHDT, YNNKEL (reference sequence). The junction had 5 bases not matched to a gene; V was cut back by 4 bases and J by 4 bases. The CDR3 is 16 amino acids. Written as DNA, the CDR3 is TGTGCCAGCAGCCGTCGACTAGCGGGAGGCCCAGATACGCAGTATTTT. It yields the protein CASSRRLAGGPDTQYF.

The rearrangement joins TRBV30 to TRBJ2-7, with 9 positions matching TRBD1. CDR1 is GTSNPN and CDR2 is SVGIG in the germline V gene (reference sequence). Trimming cost V 6 bases and J 3 bases; bases outside gene matches: 9. CDR3 length: 14 residues. The CDR3 sequence: CACQAGTGFYEQYF. The CDR3, as DNA: TGTGCCTGCCAGGCCGGGACAGGGTTCTACGAGCAGTACTTC. The entire variable domain, with the rest obtained from reference TRBV30 and TRBJ2-7, is as follows: SQTIHQWPATLVQPVGSPLSLECTVEGTSNPNLYWYRQAAGRGLQLLFYSVGIGQISSEVPQNLSASRPQDRQFILSSKKLLLSDSGFYLCACQAGTGFYEQYFGPGTRLTVT.

The chain carries TRBV6-5 and TRBJ2-1; TRBD2 agrees at 8 bases. The CDR3 spans 16 residues. CDR1 is MNHEY and CDR2 is SVGAGI in the germline V gene. Germline trimming cut 0 bases from V and 3 bases from J; bases unmatched to any gene: 4. The CDR3 bases are TGTGCCAGCAGTTACTCCAGCGGGAGCCTCTACAATGAGCAGTTCTTC. This translates into CASSYSSGSLYNEQFF.

This clonotype was observed a few times. This chain joins TRBV20-1 and TRBJ2-7, with 11 bases that match TRBD2. Germline CDR1 reads DFQATT; CDR2 reads SNEGSKA (reference sequence). Trimming removed 2 bases from V and 2 bases from J; junction bases left unmatched: 5. The CDR3 sequence is 15 residues long. The CDR3 reads CSARNQLAGAYEQYF. The CDR3 DNA follows: TGCAGTGCTAGAAATCAACTAGCGGGGGCCTACGAGCAGTACTTC.

The genes are TRBV10-3 and TRBJ2-1; 7 nucleotides align to TRBD1. This CDR3 has 14 residues. Germline V CDR1 and CDR2: ENHRY, SYGVKD. V lost 7 bases and J lost 0; bases outside the gene matches: 3. The CDR3 loop reads CAIKTGTSYNEQFF. The CDR3 DNA sequence: TGTGCCATCAAGACAGGGACCTCCTACAATGAGCAGTTCTTC.

The chain is built from TRBV20-1 and TRBJ1-2, with 7 bases identical to TRBD1. Germline-derived CDR1 and CDR2 are DFQATT and SNEGSKA (reference sequence). This CDR3 is built from 12 residues. The ends lost 1 base at V and 7 bases at J; junction bases unmatched: 3. The CDR3 nucleotides are TGCAGTGCTAGAGCCGGGACAGTTGGCTACACCTTC. It encodes CSARAGTVGYTF.

J is TRBJ1-1 and V is TRBV25-1; TRBD1 is a possible D gene (5 bases). The germline CDR1 and CDR2 sequences are MGHDK and SYGVNS. The V end lost 2 bases, the J end lost 7 bases, and 17 bases lay between the germline ends. This CDR3 has 15 amino acids. CDR3 nucleotides: TGTGCCAGCAGTGAAACGACAGTCCCGTCCGGTGAAGCTTTCTTT. Translated: CASSETTVPSGEAFF.

This clonotype was seen more than once but under ten times. The chain uses TRBV6-6 and TRBJ1-1; no definite D call. V was trimmed by 0 bases and J by 1 base, leaving 9 bases between them. CDR1 is MNHNY, CDR2 SVGAGI, per germline (reference sequence). There are 15 residues in the CDR3. CDR3 DNA: TGTGCCAGCAGTTACTCAGGCCAGCGGAACACTGAAGCTTTCTTT. Its protein is CASSYSGQRNTEAFF.

The chain is built from TRBV5-1 and TRBJ2-1, with a tentative D call TRBD2 (6 bases). CDR1 and CDR2 from the germline V gene are SGHRS and YFSETQ. The CDR3 is 14 amino acids. The V end was cut by 3 bases, the J end by 10 bases, with 17 bases between. For the CDR3, the DNA is TGCGCCAGCAGCTCAGTCCCGGGACTCAAGGAGCAGTTCTTC. Protein: CASSSVPGLKEQFF.

V and J are TRBV28 and TRBJ1-5, with unresolved D. Trimming stripped 2 bases from V and 0 bases from J, with 14 bases between. CDR3 size: 17 residues. Germline CDR1 reads MDHEN; CDR2 reads SYDVKM. The CDR3 DNA is TGTGCCAGCAGTTTAGGGTCAGTGAGGGATAGCAATCAGCCCCAGCATTTT. Translating it yields CASSLGSVRDSNQPQHF.

The V call is TRBV27, the J call TRBJ2-1, with 10 nucleotides matching TRBD2. After removal of 6 bases from V and 0 bases from J, the junction contained 5 bases not matched to a gene. Germline V lookup: CDR1 MNHEY, CDR2 SMNVEV (reference sequence). This CDR3 has 16 residues. The CDR3: CASSGTSGDSYNEQFF. CDR3 in DNA: TGTGCCAGCAGCGGTACTAGCGGGGACTCCTACAATGAGCAGTTCTTC.

V and J are TRBV4-2 and TRBJ2-5; 12 nucleotides agree with TRBD2. The CDR3 runs 14 residues. V lost 0 bases, J lost 11 bases, and 4 bases stayed unmatched. Germline V lookup: CDR1 LGHNA, CDR2 YNFKEQ. DNA of the CDR3: TGTGCCAGCAGCCAAGAACGACTAGCGGGAGAGCAGTACTTC. Protein product: CASSQERLAGEQYF.

The rearrangement links TRBV6-6 to TRBJ2-7, with D uncertain. The CDR3 covers 15 residues. V dropped 7 bases and J dropped 0 bases, with 16 bases sitting between them. CDR1 is MNHNY and CDR2 is SVGAGI in the germline V gene (reference sequence). Here the CDR3 reads CASTYRLGSSYEQYF. CDR3 bases: TGTGCCAGCACCTACCGGCTCGGAAGCTCCTACGAGCAGTACTTC.

The chain employs TRBV7-9 and TRBJ1-2; D is possibly TRBD1 (5 bases). Germline-derived CDR1 and CDR2 are SEHNR and FQNEAQ (reference sequence). The CDR3 covers 15 residues. Trimming left V 0 bases short and J 7 bases short, with 15 bases between. As DNA, the CDR3 is TGTGCCAGCAGCTTAGCACCCGGGGCCCCGGGTGGCTACACCTTC. This sequence encodes CASSLAPGAPGGYTF. The variable domain in full, completed from reference TRBV7-9 and TRBJ1-2, reads DTGVSQNPRHKITKRGQNVTFRCDPISEHNRLYWYRQTLGQGPEFLTYFQNEAQLEKSRLLSDRFSAERPKGSFSTLEIQRTEQGDSAMYLCASSLAPGAPGGYTFGSGTRLTVV.

The V call is TRBV27, the J call TRBJ2-1; 12 bases map to TRBD2. Looked up from germline, CDR1 is MNHEY and CDR2 is SMNVEV (reference sequence). CDR3 length: 15 amino acids. The V and J ends lost 5 bases and 7 bases, in that order; junction bases with no gene match: 6. CDR3 DNA sequence: TGTGCCAGCAGTGCCCGGACTAGCGGGATGAATGAGCAGTTCTTC. Translated: CASSARTSGMNEQFF.

The chain has TRBV5-1 and TRBJ2-1; 12 bases fit TRBD2. J lost 9 bases, V lost 1 base, and 14 bases had no gene match. Germline values: CDR1 SGHRS, CDR2 YFSETQ. The CDR3 consists of 18 residues. The CDR3 spells CASSLTGASGRAIGEQFF. The CDR3 DNA is TGCGCCAGCAGCTTGACCGGAGCTAGCGGGAGGGCGATTGGTGAGCAGTTCTTC.